Described below is a single T cell receptor (beta chain) sequence and its context. This clonotype has just a few counts. The antigen this receptor binds is unknown. No base quality values were provided; no much bigger clone lies one nucleotide off. The germline V gene encodes CDR1 MNHEY and CDR2 SVGAGI. Measured from the cysteine to the phenylalanine, the CDR3 is 13 residues long. The sequence is cut down to CDR3 DNA, 39 bases in frame from base 1. Library preparation used PCR. For sequencing, a HiSeq X Ten was employed. The public sequencing data were trimmed at Q25 with fastp and processed into clonotypes with MiXCR by TCRdb, which kept only in-frame beta chains. When rows share a CDR3 protein, they turn into one entry using the most common DNA and genes. The sample has nearly 11,000 distinct CDR3 sequences on record, 59% of them singletons. The biggest ten clones account for about 87% of the sample.

This sample was taken from a study of CD4 and CD8 cells across lung adenocarcinoma regions (dated by TCRdb to 2016 to 2019). For the study in its entirety: To look at intratumor heterogeneity in the T cell receptor repertoire, the study compared tumor centers against tumor margins.

The donors were patients who had localized lung adenocarcinoma, which is a subtype of non-small cell lung cancer. These samples came from the margins of localized lung adenocarcinomas. For TCR repertoire analysis, CD8+ T cells from tumor tissue were profiled apart from CD4+ T cells. This receptor was taken from a male donor with lung adenocarcinoma. The CD4 and CD8 labels of this study may be unreliable. The sequencing sample was made of CD8+ T cells from the margin of a lung tumor. The cell subset or site label, read with the paper, signifies: tumor margin region. This chain joins TRBV6-5 to TRBJ2-5; 7 bases in between match TRBD2. The closer fit of TRBJ2-7 to the DNA end suggests the J call may be wrong. The CDR3 here reads CASMRGSTYEQYF. Here is the DNA: TGTGCCAGCATGCGGGGGTCTACCTACGAGCAGTACTTC.